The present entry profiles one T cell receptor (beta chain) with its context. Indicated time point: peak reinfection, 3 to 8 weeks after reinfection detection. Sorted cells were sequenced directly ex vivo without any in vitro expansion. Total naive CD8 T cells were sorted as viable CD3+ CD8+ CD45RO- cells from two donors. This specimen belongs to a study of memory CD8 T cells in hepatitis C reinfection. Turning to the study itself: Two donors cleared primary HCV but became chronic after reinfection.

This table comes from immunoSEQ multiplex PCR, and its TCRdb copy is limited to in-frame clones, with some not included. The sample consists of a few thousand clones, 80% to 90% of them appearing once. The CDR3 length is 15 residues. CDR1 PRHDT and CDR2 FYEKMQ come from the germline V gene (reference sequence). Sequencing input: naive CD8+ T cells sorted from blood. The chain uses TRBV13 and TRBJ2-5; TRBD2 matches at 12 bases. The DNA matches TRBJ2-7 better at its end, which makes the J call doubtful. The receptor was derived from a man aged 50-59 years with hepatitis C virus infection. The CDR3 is CASSLRLAGVDEQYF. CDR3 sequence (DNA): TGTGCCAGCAGCTTGAGACTAGCGGGAGTCGACGAGCAGTACTTC.